The entry below gives a single TCR beta chain sequence along with its context. As yet, its antigen is unknown. Unique molecular identifiers were incorporated during preparation of the TCRbeta library. From the PCR reads, TCRdb called clonotypes with MiXCR, one entry per CDR3 protein. The repertoire holds about 980,000 distinct CDR3 sequences, with about 29% as singletons. The source of the sample is a study of T-cell reconstitution after alpha-beta-depleted transplantation in children. Study observations and caveats: Day-60 TCRbeta diversity that was high in some patients was derived from surviving recipient T cells and thymic progenitors. It was reported that alpha-beta T cells came from several hundred expanded graft clones (about two months after transplant). T-cell counts and diversity were attributed mostly to newly produced T cells one year after transplant.

Per germline, CDR1 MNHEY and CDR2 SVGEGT. J gave up 1 base and V 6 bases, and 11 bases lay outside the gene matches. This CDR3 is built from 16 residues. The receptor's source is a boy in the first two years of life who had a stem cell transplant for SCID, so the T cells may come from the graft donor. The sample in question was PBMCs, mostly from graft donor cells, obtained 360 days after TCRalphabeta/CD19-depleted stem cell transplant. The V gene is TRBV6-2 or TRBV6-3, the J gene TRBJ2-5; 7 bases map to TRBD1. Here the CDR3 DNA reads TGTGCCAGCAGACACCCCGGGACAGAGCTCCAAGAGACCCAGTACTTC. Encoded protein: CASRHPGTELQETQYF.